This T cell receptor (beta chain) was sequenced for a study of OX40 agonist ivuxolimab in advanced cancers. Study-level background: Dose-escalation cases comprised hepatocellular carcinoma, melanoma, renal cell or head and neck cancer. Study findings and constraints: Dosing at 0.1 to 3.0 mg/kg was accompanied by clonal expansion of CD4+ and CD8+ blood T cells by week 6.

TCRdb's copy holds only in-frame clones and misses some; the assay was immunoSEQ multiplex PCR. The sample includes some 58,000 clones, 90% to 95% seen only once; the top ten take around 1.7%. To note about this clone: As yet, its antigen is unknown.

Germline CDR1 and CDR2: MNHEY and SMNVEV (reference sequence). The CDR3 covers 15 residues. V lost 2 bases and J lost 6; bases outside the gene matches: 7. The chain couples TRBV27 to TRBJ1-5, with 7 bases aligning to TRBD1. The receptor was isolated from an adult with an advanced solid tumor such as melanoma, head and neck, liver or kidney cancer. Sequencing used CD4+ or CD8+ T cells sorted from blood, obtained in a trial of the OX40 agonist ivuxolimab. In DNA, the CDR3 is TGTGCCAGCAGTTTAAGACAGGGCGGAGGTCAGCCCCAGCATTTT. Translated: CASSLRQGGGQPQHF.